This T cell receptor (beta chain) was profiled in a study of cytomegalovirus exposure and HLA in healthy donors. At the level of the study: From 150 million to 200 million T cells, an earlier analysis saw under 140 million unique TCR beta sequences. Across around 400 genotyped donors, roughly 80% landed in the Caucasian-associated ancestry cluster. Study results and caveats: Being productive about 87% or about 30% of the time was typical of most TCR beta V segments in an earlier analysis. Follow-up analysis later connected one missense variant in DCLRE1C with trimming of TCR beta V- and J-genes.

Comments on this clone: The antigen is not known.

13 Jbeta primers and 60 Vbeta primers were used for the PCR. TCRdb's table, derived via immunoSEQ multiplex PCR, lists solely in-frame clones and lacks some. The sample holds 110,000 to 150,000 clones; almost 80% are singletons and the top ten take about 1.7%. Germline values: CDR1 PRHDT, CDR2 FYEKMQ (reference sequence). Trimming cost V 5 bases and J 7 bases, with 8 bases left between them. The CDR3 loop spans 11 amino acids. The source is a woman aged 30 to 39 in good health and CMV-seronegative. Sequencing was done on a sample of PBMCs. The chain joins TRBV13 to TRBJ1-1; D uncertain. The chain's CDR3 is CASSRRGEAFF. CDR3 bases: TGTGCCAGCAGCCGGCGGGGTGAAGCTTTCTTT.